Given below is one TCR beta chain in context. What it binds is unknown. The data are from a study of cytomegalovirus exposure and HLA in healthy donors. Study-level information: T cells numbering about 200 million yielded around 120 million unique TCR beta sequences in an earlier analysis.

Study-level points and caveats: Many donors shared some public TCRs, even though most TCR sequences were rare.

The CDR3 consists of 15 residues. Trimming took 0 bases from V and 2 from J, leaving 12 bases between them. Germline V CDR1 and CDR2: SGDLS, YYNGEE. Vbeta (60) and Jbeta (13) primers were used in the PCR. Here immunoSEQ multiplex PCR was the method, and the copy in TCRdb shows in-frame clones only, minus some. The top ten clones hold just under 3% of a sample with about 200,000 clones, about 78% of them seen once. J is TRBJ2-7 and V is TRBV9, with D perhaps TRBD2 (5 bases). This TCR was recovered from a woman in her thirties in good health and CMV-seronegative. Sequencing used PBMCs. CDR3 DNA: TGTGCCAGCAGCGTAGCTACTAGTTCGGCCTACGAGCAGTACTTC. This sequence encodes CASSVATSSAYEQYF.